These T cell receptor beta chains were read from a single sample in a study of OX40 agonist ivuxolimab in advanced cancers. Libraries were prepared by immunoSEQ multiplex PCR; TCRdb keeps only in-frame clonotypes and omits some of them. The profile shows about 70,000 clones, around 80% of them singletons. The material was CD4+ or CD8+ T cells sorted from blood, obtained in a trial of the OX40 agonist ivuxolimab. The receptor source for this set is an adult with an advanced solid tumor such as melanoma, head and neck, liver or kidney cancer. Both conserved end residues are part of each CDR3. A D gene is named only where the DNA matches it firmly. For some rows the clone size is stated as once, few or many, or as a class when expanded; others skip it.

V	D	J	size	DNA	CDR3
TRBV5-1	.	TRBJ2-6	.	TGCGCCAGCAGCATAGACCAGGGACCCGGGGCCAACGTCCTGACTTTC	CASSIDQGPGANVLTF
TRBV7-2	TRBD1	TRBJ2-7	.	TGTGCCAGCAGCTGGGACAGTACCTACGAGCAGTACTTC	CASSWDSTYEQYF
TRBV5-1	TRBD2	TRBJ2-3	.	TGCGCCAGCAGCCCCCTGGGTGCGGGAGGGAGCACAGATACGCAGTATTTT	CASSPLGAGGSTDTQYF
TRBV15	TRBD1	TRBJ1-2	.	TGTGCCACCGCGGCGGGACAGGGGGCGTTCTTATCTAACTATGGCTACACCTTC	CATAAGQGAFLSNYGYTF
TRBV18	.	TRBJ1-2	.	TGTGCCAGCTCACCGACGGACAGTACCTATGGCTACACCTTC	CASSPTDSTYGYTF
TRBV2	.	TRBJ2-7	.	TGTGCCAGCAGCCTATCAGGGCGAAGCTACGAGCAGTACTTC	CASSLSGRSYEQYF
TRBV9	.	TRBJ1-4	.	TGTGCCAGCAGCCAAGGTCCGGGGGGCGGAGAAAAACTGTTTTTT	CASSQGPGGGEKLFF
TRBV5-1	.	TRBJ2-4	.	TGCGCCAGCAGACCATTGGGGGCAGGGCTGGAGACCAAAAACATTCAGTACTTC	CASRPLGAGLETKNIQYF
TRBV27	TRBD1	TRBJ1-5	.	TGTGCCAGCAGTCTCTCACAGGGGCAGAATCAGCCCCAGCATTTT	CASSLSQGQNQPQHF
TRBV4-3	.	TRBJ2-1	few	TGCGCCAGCAGCCAAGAGCCTTACAATGAGCAGTTCTTC	CASSQEPYNEQFF
TRBV5-6	.	TRBJ2-3	.	TGTGCCAGCAGCTTTCCGGGGGGCACAGATACGCAGTATTTT	CASSFPGGTDTQYF
TRBV7-2	.	TRBJ2-3	.	TGTGCCAGCAGCTTAGGTGGGAGGACCACAGATACGCAGTATTTT	CASSLGGRTTDTQYF
TRBV5-6	.	TRBJ2-1	.	TGTGCCAGCAGAAGCCCCCGGGGGGCCGGTGTGAATGAGCAGTTCTTC	CASRSPRGAGVNEQFF
TRBV27	TRBD1	TRBJ1-2	.	TGTGCCAGCAGCCCTGTGGGGTGGGGCAGGGGGGACTATGGCTACACCTTC	CASSPVGWGRGDYGYTF
TRBV15	.	TRBJ1-1	.	TGTGCCACCAGCAGAGGGGGCGCGGACACTGAAGCTTTCTTT	CATSRGGADTEAFF